This T cell receptor beta chain was sequenced for a study of blood T cell repertoires in COVID-19. For the study at large: Specimens from acute and convalescent COVID-19 originated in the United States, Italy and Spain. PBMCs, B-cell-depleted T cells, or T cells provided the cDNA or gDNA that made up the material.

V was clipped by 6 bases and J by 0 bases, with 19 bases between them. The CDR3 length is 18 residues. Germline assignment: CDR1 SGHRS and CDR2 YFSETQ. The authors' processing: Amplification of reference gene primers was used by the study to estimate nucleated cell counts. The repertoire was sequenced with immunoSEQ multiplex PCR; TCRdb's copy has only in-frame clones and lacks some. The V and J calls and clone size are taken from that table; D and trimming were inferred from the DNA. Of around 72,000 clones listed, 82% are singletons. Sequencing was done on a sample of peripheral blood. The chain has TRBV5-1 and TRBJ2-6, with D possibly being TRBD2 (6 bases). The source of this sequence is a human donor in a cohort sampled during active COVID-19. CDR3 nucleotide sequence: TGCGCCAGCACTGAGTTGGAGGGGACCTTCTCTGGGGCCAACGTCCTGACTTTC. Translated: CASTELEGTFSGANVLTF.